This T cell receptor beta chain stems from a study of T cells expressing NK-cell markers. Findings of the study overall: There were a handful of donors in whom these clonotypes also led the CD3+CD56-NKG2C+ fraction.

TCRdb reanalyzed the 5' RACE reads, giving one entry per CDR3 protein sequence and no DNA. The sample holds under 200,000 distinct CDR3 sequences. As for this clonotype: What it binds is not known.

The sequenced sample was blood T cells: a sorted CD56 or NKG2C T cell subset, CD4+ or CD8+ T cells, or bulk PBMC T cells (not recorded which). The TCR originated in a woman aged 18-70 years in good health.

The CDR3 loop is CASSSGLAGVDNEQFF. J is TRBJ2-1 and V is TRBV5-4; without DNA, the TCRdb call of TRBD2 cannot be checked. This CDR3 contains 16 residues. Germline CDR1 SGHNT, CDR2 YYREEE (reference sequence).